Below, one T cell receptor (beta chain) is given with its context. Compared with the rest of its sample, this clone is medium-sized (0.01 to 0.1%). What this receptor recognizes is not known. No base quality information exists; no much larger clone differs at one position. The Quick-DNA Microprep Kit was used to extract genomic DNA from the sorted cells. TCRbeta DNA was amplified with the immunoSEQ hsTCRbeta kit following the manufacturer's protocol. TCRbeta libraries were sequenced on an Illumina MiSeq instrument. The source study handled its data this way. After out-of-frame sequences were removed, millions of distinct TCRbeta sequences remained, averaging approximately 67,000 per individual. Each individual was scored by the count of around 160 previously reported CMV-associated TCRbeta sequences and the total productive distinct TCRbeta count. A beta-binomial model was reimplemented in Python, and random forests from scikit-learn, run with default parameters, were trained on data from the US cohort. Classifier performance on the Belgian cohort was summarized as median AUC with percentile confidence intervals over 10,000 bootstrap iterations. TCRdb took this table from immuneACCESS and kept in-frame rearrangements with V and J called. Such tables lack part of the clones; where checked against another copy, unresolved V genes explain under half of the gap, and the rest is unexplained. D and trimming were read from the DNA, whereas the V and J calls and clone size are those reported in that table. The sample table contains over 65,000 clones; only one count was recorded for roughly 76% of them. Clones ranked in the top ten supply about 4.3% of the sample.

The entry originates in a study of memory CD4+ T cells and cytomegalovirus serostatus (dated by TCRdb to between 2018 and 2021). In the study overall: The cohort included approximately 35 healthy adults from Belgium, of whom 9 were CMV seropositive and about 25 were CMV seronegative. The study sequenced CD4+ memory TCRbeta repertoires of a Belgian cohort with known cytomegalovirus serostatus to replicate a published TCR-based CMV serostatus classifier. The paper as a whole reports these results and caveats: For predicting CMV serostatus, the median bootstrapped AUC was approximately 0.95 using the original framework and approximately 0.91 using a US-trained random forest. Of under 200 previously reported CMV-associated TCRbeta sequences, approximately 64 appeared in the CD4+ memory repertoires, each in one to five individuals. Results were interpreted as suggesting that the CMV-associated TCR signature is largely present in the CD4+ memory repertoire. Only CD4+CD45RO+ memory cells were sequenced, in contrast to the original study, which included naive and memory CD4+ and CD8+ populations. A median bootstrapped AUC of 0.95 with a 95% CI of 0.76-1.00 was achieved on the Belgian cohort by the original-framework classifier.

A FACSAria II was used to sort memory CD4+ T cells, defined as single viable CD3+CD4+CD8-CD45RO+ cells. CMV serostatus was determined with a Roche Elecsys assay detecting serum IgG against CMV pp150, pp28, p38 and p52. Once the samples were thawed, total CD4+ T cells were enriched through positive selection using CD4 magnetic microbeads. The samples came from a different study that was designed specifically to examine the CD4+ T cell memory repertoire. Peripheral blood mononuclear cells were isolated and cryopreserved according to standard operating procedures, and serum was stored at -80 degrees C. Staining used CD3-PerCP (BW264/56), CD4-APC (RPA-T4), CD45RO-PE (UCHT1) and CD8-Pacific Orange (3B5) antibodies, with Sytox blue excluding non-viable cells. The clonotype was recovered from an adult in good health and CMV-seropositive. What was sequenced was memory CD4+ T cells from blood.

The CDR3 is CAWTGSGGPQHF. In nucleotide form, the sequence is TGTGCCTGGACAGGCTCCGGAGGACCCCAGCATTTT. The chain is assembled from TRBV30 and TRBJ1-5, with the identity of the D gene unclear. The germline ends are 14 bases apart after V is trimmed by 4 bases and J by 10 bases. CDR1 GTSNPN and CDR2 SVGIG were looked up in the germline V gene (reference sequence). The CDR3, from cysteine to phenylalanine, totals 12 residues. The DNA shown is the 36-base CDR3, in frame from base 1.